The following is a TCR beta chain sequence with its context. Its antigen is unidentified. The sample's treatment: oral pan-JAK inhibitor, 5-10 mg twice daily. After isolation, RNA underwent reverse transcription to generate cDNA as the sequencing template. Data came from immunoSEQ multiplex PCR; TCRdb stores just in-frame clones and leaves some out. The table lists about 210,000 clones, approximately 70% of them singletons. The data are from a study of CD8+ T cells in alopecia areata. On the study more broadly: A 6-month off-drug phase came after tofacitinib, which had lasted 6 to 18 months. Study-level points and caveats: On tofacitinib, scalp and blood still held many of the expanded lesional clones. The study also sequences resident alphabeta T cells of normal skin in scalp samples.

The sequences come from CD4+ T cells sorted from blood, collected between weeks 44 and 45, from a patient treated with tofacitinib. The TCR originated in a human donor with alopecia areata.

CDR3 in DNA: TGCAGCGTGCTCAAAGGATTCACTGAAGCTTTCTTT. It translates to CSVLKGFTEAFF. The chain couples TRBV29-1 to TRBJ1-1; unclear D gene. Germline-derived CDR1 and CDR2 are SQVTM and ANQGSEA. The CDR3 has 12 amino acids. The ends were cut back, 6 bases at V and 4 bases at J, with 12 bases in the middle.